This T cell receptor (beta chain) was recovered during a study of shared clonotypes between healthy human individuals. Looking at the study overall: Donors were two women and three men aged 18 to 49.

CDR3 length equals 15 residues. After removal of 5 bases from V and 9 bases from J, the junction contained 8 bases not matched to a gene. The germline V gene has CDR1 SGHTA and CDR2 FQGTGA. Clones were sequenced by immunoSEQ multiplex PCR, and TCRdb holds only the in-frame ones, with some missing. The data hold approximately 2,300,000 clones, with 85% to 95% observed a single time. This receptor was taken from a man between 18 and 35 years old in good health. Some clones in this sample may be carry-over from other donors' samples. The V and J genes are TRBV7-3 and TRBJ2-1; 12 nucleotides line up with TRBD2. Sequencing was performed on naive CD4+ T cells from PBMCs. Subset here: CD45RA+ positively selected. CDR3 in amino acids: CASSRLAGVSSEQFF. The CDR3 region has the DNA TGTGCCAGCAGCCGACTAGCGGGAGTTTCTAGTGAGCAGTTCTTC.